The rows below give T cell receptor beta chains drawn from one sample of a study of T cells in Graves' hyperthyroidism and ophthalmopathy. MiXCR, applied by TCRdb to the multiplex PCR reads, yields one record per CDR3 protein. The repertoire holds 490,000 or so distinct CDR3 sequences, with about 16% as singletons. Specimen: blood. Every receptor here comes from a woman in her twenties or thirties with Graves' ophthalmopathy. Both conserved end residues are part of each CDR3. D genes are given only for firm matches. Size values are once, few and many counts, or a class for expanded clones, and some rows have none.

d_call,j_call,v_call,clone_size,cdr3_aa,cdr3_nt
TRBD2,TRBJ2-2,TRBV9,many,CASSVGSGRTGELFF,TGTGCCAGCAGCGTAGGCAGCGGGAGGACCGGGGAGCTGTTTTTT
TRBD1,TRBJ2-7,TRBV20-1,few,CSARARDREIDEQYF,TGCAGTGCTAGGGCCCGCGACAGGGAGATAGACGAGCAGTACTTC
-,TRBJ2-7,TRBV28,many,CAITDSYRSYEQYF,TGTGCCATTACGGACAGTTACCGTTCCTACGAGCAGTACTTC
-,TRBJ2-3,TRBV4-2,many,CASSQVDPDTQYF,TGTGCCAGCAGCCAGGTTGATCCGGATACGCAGTATTTT
TRBD1,TRBJ2-6,TRBV19,few,CASRTRQGLPSGANVLTF,TGTGCCAGTAGGACCCGACAGGGTCTCCCCTCTGGGGCCAACGTCCTGACTTTC
TRBD1,TRBJ2-7,TRBV4-3,few,CASSQRGQGSEQYF,TGCGCCAGCAGCCAAAGGGGACAGGGCTCCGAGCAGTACTTC
-,TRBJ1-5,TRBV29-1,once,CSVDRRLKVGGNQPQHF,TGCAGCGTTGATAGGAGGCTAAAAGTGGGGGGCAATCAGCCCCAGCATTTT
TRBD2,TRBJ2-7,TRBV20-1,many,CSATGTSGRSYEQYF,TGCAGTGCTACCGGGACTAGCGGGAGGTCCTACGAGCAGTACTTC
-,TRBJ2-4,TRBV20-1,-,CSVPDSHKNIQYF,TGCAGCGTACCAGACAGTCACAAAAACATTCAGTACTTC
TRBD1,TRBJ2-7,TRBV15,many,CATSREQGAWYEQYF,TGTGCCACCAGCAGGGAACAGGGGGCATGGTACGAGCAGTACTTC
-,TRBJ2-3,TRBV6-2/TRBV6-3,-,CASSSASRDASTDTQYF,TGTGCCAGCAGCTCGGCTTCGCGGGATGCTAGCACAGATACGCAGTATTTT
-,TRBJ2-1,TRBV13,few,CASSLRSWLSDTRGSYNEQFF,TGTGCCAGCAGCTTACGATCCTGGTTGTCCGACACCCGAGGGTCCTACAATGAGCAGTTCTTC
TRBD2,TRBJ2-1,TRBV7-2,-,CASSFWASGIYNEQFF,TGTGCCAGCAGCTTTTGGGCTAGCGGGATCTACAATGAGCAGTTCTTC
TRBD2,TRBJ2-7,TRBV29-1,many,CSVEDRYVASGHSSYEQYF,TGCAGCGTTGAAGATCGATACGTAGCTAGCGGGCACAGCTCCTACGAGCAGTACTTC
-,TRBJ2-4,TRBV3-1,many,CASSQGTASDIQYF,TGTGCCAGCAGCCAAGGGACCGCCTCGGACATTCAGTACTTC
TRBD2,TRBJ2-3,TRBV7-2,many,CASSLGKASGSDTQYF,TGTGCCAGCAGCTTAGGAAAGGCTAGCGGGAGTGATACGCAGTATTTT
-,TRBJ2-1,TRBV30,many,CAWSPLGEQFF,TGTGCCTGGAGCCCCCTGGGGGAGCAGTTCTTC